What follows are 18 T cell receptor beta chains derived from one specimen sequenced in a study of T cell responses to AZD1222 COVID-19 vaccine (dated by TCRdb to the early 2020s). This sample's time point label indicates: baseline before first vaccination. Libraries were made using the immunoSEQ multiplex PCR assay. Drawn from immuneACCESS, this table holds only the in-frame rearrangements with V and J called that TCRdb kept. Clones are partly lost; checked studies trace under half to an unresolved V gene and leave the rest unexplained. The sample contains about 140,000 clones, more than 80% of them found a single time. Of the sample, about 3% falls within the top ten clones. This material consisted of peripheral blood, taken on day 0 of AZD1222 vaccination. Source of these receptors: an adult in good health.

This rearrangement joins TRBV28 to TRBJ1-3; 9 bases fit TRBD1. This CDR3 is built from 17 residues. The V and J ends lost 6 bases and 1 base, in that order; junction bases with no gene match: 10. Germline CDR1 MDHEN, CDR2 SYDVKM. CDR3 DNA: TGTGCCAGCAGGCCTACGACAGGGGGTCGGTCTGGAAACACCATATATTTT. Translated, it gives CASRPTTGGRSGNTIYF.

The chain recombines TRBV11-2 with TRBJ2-1; possible D gene TRBD2, 6 bases. Germline CDR1 is SGHAT and CDR2 is FQNNGV. The V gene lost 4 bases and the J gene lost 2 bases, with 6 bases spanning the gap. The CDR3 is made up of 13 amino acids. CDR3 in DNA: TGTGCCAGCAGCTCTAGCGCCTACAATGAGCAGTTCTTC. This codes for CASSSSAYNEQFF.

This clone was seen ten or more times. This sequence joins TRBV21-1 and TRBJ1-2; the DNA was not compared with TRBD1, the D call given in the table. TRBV21-1 is a listed pseudogene. The CDR3 contains 16 residues. The CDR3 sequence: CASSDNRSQGRPGYTF. In DNA form, the CDR3 reads TGTGCCAGCAGCGACAACCGTTCACAGGGGAGGCCTGGCTACACCTTC.

This chain links TRBV2 with TRBJ2-1; possible D gene TRBD2, 7 bases. Germline assignment: CDR1 SNHLY and CDR2 FYNNEI. The V end was cut by 3 bases, the J end by 2 bases, with 26 bases between. The CDR3 has 20 residues. CDR3 sequence (DNA): TGTGCCAGCAGTGACGCGGGCAGGGGACGGGGCGGGAGCCCCTACAATGAGCAGTTCTTC. Translation gives CASSDAGRGRGGSPYNEQFF.

This chain uses TRBV25-1 with TRBJ1-6; D not resolved. The CDR3 length is 13 residues. CDR1 MGHDK and CDR2 SYGVNS come from the germline V gene. V gave up 7 bases and J gave up 5 bases, with 9 bases separating them. The CDR3 bases are TGTGCCAGCAAGGCCAGCCATAATTCACCCCTCCACTTT. Amino acid sequence: CASKASHNSPLHF.

J is TRBJ1-1 and V is TRBV29-1; weak D call: TRBD1 (6 bases). There are 14 residues in the CDR3. Per the germline V gene, CDR1 is SQVTM and CDR2 is ANQGSEA. Trimming shortened V by 7 bases and J by 0 bases, and 15 bases separated the two germline ends. The CDR3 region is CSGAGGWMNTEAFF. CDR3 in DNA: TGCAGCGGAGCCGGGGGCTGGATGAACACTGAAGCTTTCTTT.

The chain has TRBV7-2 and TRBJ1-3; no reliable D call. The CDR3 totals 12 residues. Germline V gives CDR1 SGHTA, CDR2 FQGNSA. The DNA of the CDR3 is TGTGGGGTTTTCATCTCTGGAAACACCATATATTTT. It is translated as CGVFISGNTIYF.

The chain joins TRBV6-5 to TRBJ1-1; 7 bases match TRBD1. The germline V gene has CDR1 MNHEY and CDR2 SVGAGI. With V trimmed by 4 bases and J by 3 bases, 8 bases remained unmatched. The CDR3 totals 15 residues. CDR3 amino acids: CASSFPRDSYTEAFF. The CDR3 DNA sequence: TGTGCCAGCAGTTTTCCGAGGGACAGCTACACTGAAGCTTTCTTT.

Only one count was recorded for this clone. The V gene is TRBV6-2 or TRBV6-3, the J gene TRBJ2-3; 7 bases fit TRBD1. This CDR3 contains 14 residues. J lost 6 bases, V lost 5 bases, and 8 bases had no gene match. CDR1 MNHEY and CDR2 SVGEGT come from the germline V gene. Written as DNA, the CDR3 is TGTGCCAGCAGTACCAGCGACAGGGACGATACGCAGTATTTT. The encoded protein is CASSTSDRDDTQYF.

The J gene is TRBJ2-1, the V gene TRBV7-9; D may be TRBD2 (6 bases). In germline, CDR1 is SEHNR, CDR2 FQNEAQ (reference sequence). This CDR3 has 15 residues. V was cut by 1 base and J by 3 bases, with 10 bases left in between. CDR3 region: CASSLGGEFYNEQFF. The CDR3 DNA sequence: TGTGCCAGCAGCTTAGGGGGGGAGTTCTACAATGAGCAGTTCTTC.

The chain has TRBV6-5 and TRBJ2-3; tentative D call: TRBD1 (6 bases). This CDR3 spans 14 amino acids. Germline V gene data show CDR1 as MNHEY and CDR2 as SVGAGI. Between the trimmed V and J ends, which lost 7 bases and 3 bases, there was a span of 14 bases. This CDR3 reads CASKQGHSTDTQYF. CDR3 in DNA: TGTGCCAGCAAGCAGGGGCACAGTACAGATACGCAGTATTTT.

In DNA form, the CDR3 reads TGTGCCAGCAGCGTAGGATCGGGGGGCTCCTACGAGCAGTACTTC. Protein: CASSVGSGGSYEQYF. V usage is TRBV9 and J usage is TRBJ2-7; TRBD2 matches 7 bases. Trimming cost V 0 bases and J 0 bases; bases outside gene matches: 3. CDR3 size: 15 residues. In germline, CDR1 is SGDLS, CDR2 YYNGEE.

The CDR3 coding sequence is TGTGCCAGCGGATCCGCTCAATGGGGACAGCCCTATGGCTACACCTTC. It codes for CASGSAQWGQPYGYTF. The chain couples TRBV27 to TRBJ1-2; TRBD1 aligns across 7 bases. V lost 8 bases to trimming and J lost 4 bases; unmatched junction nucleotides: 16. Germline CDR1 and CDR2: MNHEY and SMNVEV (reference sequence). CDR3 size: 16 residues.

CDR3: CASSPGRLVRVAQHF. CDR3 nucleotide sequence: TGTGCCAGCAGTCCCGGTAGACTGGTTCGGGTGGCCCAGCATTTT. The chain combines TRBV28 with TRBJ1-5; D not resolved. This CDR3 has 15 residues. CDR1 and CDR2 (germline): MDHEN, SYDVKM. With 5 bases removed from V and 11 bases from J, the gap between germline ends came to 22 bases.

The J gene is TRBJ2-1, the V gene TRBV6-5, with TRBD2 identical over 8 bases. Trimming took 7 bases from V and 3 from J; bases not matched to a gene: 8. There are 15 residues in the CDR3. In germline, CDR1 is MNHEY, CDR2 SVGAGI. The CDR3 DNA sequence: TGTGCCAGCACAGATAGCGGGACCCTCTACAATGAGCAGTTCTTC. It specifies CASTDSGTLYNEQFF.

The gene calls are TRBV6-2 or TRBV6-3 and TRBJ2-3, with D hard to call. The CDR3 consists of 14 residues. Germline values: CDR1 MNHEY, CDR2 SVGEGT. V was trimmed by 5 bases and J by 0 bases, leaving 9 bases between them. CDR3 in amino acids: CASSSPISTDTQYF. DNA of the CDR3: TGTGCCAGCAGTAGCCCCATTAGCACAGATACGCAGTATTTT.

This clone appeared once. The chain couples TRBV7-6 to TRBJ2-3; TRBD1 agrees at 8 bases. J was trimmed by 2 bases and V by 4 bases; bases with no gene match: 5. The germline gives CDR1 SGHVS, CDR2 FNYEAQ. The CDR3 length is 15 residues. The CDR3 bases are TGTGCCAGCAGCTCAGGGGGCTCTAACACAGATACGCAGTATTTT. It translates to CASSSGGSNTDTQYF.

V gene TRBV9 combines with J gene TRBJ1-1; unclear D gene. The V gene lost 4 bases and the J gene lost 6 bases, with 13 bases spanning the gap. Germline assignment: CDR1 SGDLS and CDR2 YYNGEE. The CDR3 is 13 residues long. The DNA of the CDR3 is TGTGCCAGCAGCCCTCGGCCCGGCGCTGAAGCTTTCTTT. It is translated as CASSPRPGAEAFF.